These 8 T cell receptor beta chains originate from one sample sequenced in a study of human T cells and chemical hapten exposure. Time point here: patch test 1, 2 weeks after DPC sensitization. The treatment: therapeutic diphenylcyclopropenone sensitization with weekly scalp DPC. One entry per CDR3 protein results from TCRdb running MiXCR on the RACE reads. The sample holds approximately 90,000 distinct CDR3 sequences, about 10% seen once. This specimen consisted of whole blood, obtained in connection with sensitization to the hapten diphenylcyclopropenone (DPC). The receptors originated from a man aged 40-49 years with alopecia areata. Some clones in this sample may be carry-over from other donors' samples.

This clonotype has ten or more counts. This rearrangement joins TRBV29-1 to TRBJ2-1, with D tentatively TRBD2 (5 bases). V lost 0 bases and J lost 4, with 13 bases in between. Germline V gives CDR1 SQVTM, CDR2 ANQGSEA. CDR3 size: 15 residues. Here the CDR3 reads CSVEDLWSGYNEQFF. The CDR3 nucleotides read TGCAGCGTTGAAGATCTTTGGTCGGGATACAATGAGCAGTTCTTC.

This clonotype occurred a few times. The chain is built from TRBV6-6 and TRBJ2-1, with D possibly TRBD2 on 6 matching bases. This CDR3 has 16 residues. CDR1 is MNHNY, CDR2 SVGAGI, per germline (reference sequence). V lost 6 bases to trimming and J lost 5 bases, with 20 bases between them. The CDR3 DNA follows: TGTGCCAGCAGCGACCGCGGGACCTCCCCAAACAATGAGCAGTTCTTC. This sequence encodes CASSDRGTSPNNEQFF.

The V gene is TRBV5-4, the J gene TRBJ2-3, with 10 bases aligning to TRBD2. The V segment lost 4 bases and the J segment 1 base; nucleotides outside the gene matches: 3. This CDR3 is built from 15 residues. Germline V gene sequence: CDR1 SGHNT, CDR2 YYREEE (reference sequence). The DNA for the CDR3 is TGTGCCAGCAGCACCGGACTAGCGGGCACAGATACGCAGTATTTT. Amino acids: CASSTGLAGTDTQYF.

This clonotype was seen many times. V and J are TRBV28 and TRBJ2-5, with TRBD2 as a possible D gene (6 bases). Trimming took 5 bases from V and 4 from J, leaving 17 bases between them. CDR3 size: 15 residues. The germline V gene encodes CDR1 MDHEN and CDR2 SYDVKM. The CDR3 region is CASSPPGGIGETQYF. The CDR3 DNA sequence: TGTGCCAGCAGTCCCCCTGGGGGGATCGGAGAGACCCAGTACTTC.

The V call is TRBV11-2, the J call TRBJ2-3; the match to TRBD2 covers 8 bases. Germline loops: CDR1 SGHAT, CDR2 FQNNGV. The V segment lost 4 bases and the J segment 7 bases; nucleotides outside the gene matches: 10. The CDR3 length is 15 residues. The DNA for the CDR3 is TGTGCCAGCAGCTCCCCCCGGGGGGGGGTAAATACGCAGTATTTT. Translating gives CASSSPRGGVNTQYF.

This clonotype was recorded many times. V is TRBV3-1 and J is TRBJ1-1; D not certain. The CDR3 has 12 amino acids. The ends were cut back, 4 bases at V and 5 bases at J, with 8 bases in the middle. Germline CDR1 is LGHDT and CDR2 is YNNKEL (reference sequence). The CDR3 DNA sequence: TGTGCCAGCAGCCTCGAGTCGACTGAAGCTTTCTTT. Translation gives CASSLESTEAFF.

This clonotype was counted ten times or more. The J gene is TRBJ2-3, the V gene TRBV7-9; D is unresolved. The germline gives CDR1 SEHNR, CDR2 FQNEAQ (reference sequence). The CDR3 covers 12 residues. The ends were cut back, 5 bases at V and 2 bases at J, with 5 bases in the middle. The CDR3: CASSPPTDTQYF. The DNA of the CDR3 is TGTGCCAGCAGCCCTCCCACAGATACGCAGTATTTT.

The table lists this clonotype with a few counts. V gene TRBV30 combines with J gene TRBJ2-3; 13 nucleotides match TRBD2. V was clipped by 3 bases and J by 4 bases; unmatched bases: 10. CDR1 is GTSNPN, CDR2 SVGIG, per germline (reference sequence). The CDR3 is 17 amino acids. The CDR3, as DNA: TGTGCCTGGAGAAAATCGGGACTAGCGGGATCGGCAGATACGCAGTATTTT. It specifies CAWRKSGLAGSADTQYF.